These 14 T cell receptor beta chains originate from one sample sequenced in a study of post-analysis software for immune sequencing data. Findings and limits, study-wide: TRBV5-6, TRBV5-1 and TRBV20-1 belonged to a set of a handful of TRBV segments that were more frequent in patients than controls.

Their recognized antigens are unknown. Tagging with unique molecular identifiers was a feature of the TCR beta cDNA libraries. One entry per CDR3 protein results from TCRdb running MiXCR on the PCR reads. Seen here are approximately 730,000 distinct CDR3 sequences, just under 30% observed once, and the top ten hold approximately 0.6%. The sequencing sample was made of blood. The receptors originated from a girl aged 10-17 years with multiple sclerosis.

CDR3 in DNA: TGTGCCAGCAGTTACTCGAAAGGGTTCGGCTATGGCTACACCTTC. Amino acids: CASSYSKGFGYGYTF. V is TRBV6-5 and J is TRBJ1-2, with D hard to call. Germline loops: CDR1 MNHEY, CDR2 SVGAGI. Between the trimmed V and J ends, which lost 0 bases and 4 bases, there was a span of 12 bases. The CDR3 length is 15 residues.

The gene calls are TRBV29-1 and TRBJ2-5; D unclear. Germline V gene data show CDR1 as SQVTM and CDR2 as ANQGSEA. V dropped 4 bases and J dropped 5 bases, with 8 bases sitting between them. The CDR3 spans 11 residues. CDR3 loop: CSVVPSETQYF. The CDR3 DNA is TGCAGCGTTGTTCCGTCGGAGACCCAGTACTTC.

The CDR3 DNA reads TGCAGTGGTGGGTGGAGGGATACGCAGTATTTT. It is translated as CSGGWRDTQYF. This rearrangement joins TRBV20-1 to TRBJ2-3; possible D gene TRBD2, 5 bases. Trimming pared 7 bases from V and 6 bases from J, leaving 11 bases between. The CDR3 extends over 11 amino acids. Germline CDR1 is DFQATT and CDR2 is SNEGSKA (reference sequence).

Comments on this clonotype: A single base separates this from a much larger clone, so it may be a read error. This sequence joins TRBV20-1 and TRBJ2-4; 7 nucleotides match TRBD1. The J call may be faulty, since TRBJ2-7 better matches the DNA end. The CDR3 spans 13 residues. Germline CDR1 DFQATT, CDR2 SNEGSKA (reference sequence). The CDR3 sequence is CSASRGQDYEQYF. CDR3 sequence (DNA): TGCAGTGCTAGTCGTGGACAGGACTACGAGCAGTACTTC.

This clonotype was observed at least ten times. Germline and junction disagree at one end, which may indicate a read error. V is TRBV7-7 and J is TRBJ2-5; 7 nucleotides align to TRBD1. The germline gives CDR1 SSHAT, CDR2 FNYEAQ (reference sequence). The CDR3 runs to 13 residues. CDR3 region: CASSLDRQETQYF. CDR3 coding DNA: TGCGCCAGCAGCTTGGACAGGCAAGAGACCCAGTACTTC.

The chain is built from TRBV20-1 and TRBJ2-5, with D possibly matching TRBD2 (5 bases). Germline V lookup: CDR1 DFQATT, CDR2 SNEGSKA (reference sequence). This CDR3 contains 16 residues. V lost 1 base, J lost 1 base, and 16 bases lay in between. CDR3 in DNA: TGCAGTGCTAGAGGAACTAGGTCGGAAATCCAAGAGACCCAGTACTTC. Translation gives CSARGTRSEIQETQYF.

The chain uses TRBV6-1 and TRBJ2-7; D gene unclear. CDR3 length: 13 amino acids. CDR1 and CDR2 from the germline V gene are MNHNS and SASEGT. V lost 4 bases to trimming and J lost 12 bases, with 19 bases between them. The CDR3 DNA reads as TGTGCCAGCAGTGTGGGGTACCAAGAGACCCGGTACTTC. Encoded protein: CASSVGYQETRYF.

The chain links TRBV7-2 to TRBJ2-7; 9 nucleotides align to TRBD2. CDR3 length: 15 residues. Germline-derived CDR1 and CDR2 are SGHTA and FQGNSA. V gave up 1 base and J gave up 3 bases; unmatched junction bases: 4. The CDR3 region is CASSLESSGDYEQYF. The CDR3 coding sequence is TGTGCCAGCAGCTTAGAGTCTAGCGGGGACTACGAGCAGTACTTC.

In the case of this clonotype: Germline is not matched at one junction end, which may reflect a read error. V is TRBV5-1 and J is TRBJ2-5; a possible D gene is TRBD1 (6 bases). This CDR3 is 15 amino acids long. CDR1 SGHRS and CDR2 YFSETQ come from the germline V gene. This CDR3 reads CAGSLGRGGQETQYF. DNA for the CDR3: TGCGCCGGCAGCTTGGGCAGGGGCGGACAAGAGACCCAGTACTTC.

This clonotype has just a few counts. V gene TRBV12-3 or TRBV12-4 combines with J gene TRBJ2-7, with 7 bases fitting TRBD2. With 3 bases clipped from V and 1 base from J, the junction kept 9 bases outside the gene matches. The CDR3 loop spans 16 amino acids. CDR3 protein: CASSFVGSGRSYEQYF. The DNA for the CDR3 is TGTGCCAGCAGTTTTGTCGGTAGCGGGCGTTCCTACGAGCAGTACTTC.

In its sample, this clonotype was seen a few times. The chain carries TRBV15 and TRBJ1-2; a possible D gene is TRBD1 (5 bases). The germline V gene has CDR1 LNHNV and CDR2 YYDKDF (reference sequence). Trimming removed 8 bases at V and 3 bases at J, with 22 bases between. This CDR3 has 16 residues. In DNA, the CDR3 is TGTGCCACCGGGGCGTATGAGGGCCTTCCCCACTATGGCTACACCTTC. Its translation is CATGAYEGLPHYGYTF. Complete variable domain (other parts from reference TRBV15 and TRBJ1-2): DAMVIQNPRYQVTQFGKPVTLSCSQTLNHNVMYWYQQKSSQAPKLLFHYYDKDFNNEADTPDNFQSRRPNTSFCFLDIRSPGLGDTAMYLCATGAYEGLPHYGYTFGSGTRLTVV.

V gene TRBV4-2 combines with J gene TRBJ2-1; the D is unclear. Trimming pared 1 base from V and 9 bases from J, leaving 4 bases between. The CDR3 loop spans 11 amino acids. Germline loops: CDR1 LGHNA, CDR2 YNFKEQ. The CDR3 sequence is CASSQGIEQFF. The CDR3 nucleotides read TGTGCCAGCAGCCAAGGGATTGAGCAGTTCTTC.

This clonotype appeared a single time. The chain combines TRBV2 with TRBJ2-7; D remains ambiguous. The closer fit of TRBJ2-5 to the DNA end suggests the J call may be wrong. Per the germline V gene, CDR1 is SNHLY and CDR2 is FYNNEI. The CDR3 runs to 12 residues. DNA of the CDR3: TGTGCCAGCAGACTCACTGTCGGGACCCAGTACTTC. This codes for CASRLTVGTQYF.

The table lists this clonotype with a few counts. The gene calls are TRBV3-1 and TRBJ2-5, with D perhaps matching TRBD2 (7 bases). In germline, CDR1 is LGHDT, CDR2 YNNKEL (reference sequence). Trimming took off 0 bases at V and 5 bases at J, with 16 bases between the two ends. The CDR3 runs 16 residues. CDR3 in amino acids: CASSQDGGGQAETQYF. Here the CDR3 DNA reads TGTGCCAGCAGCCAAGATGGGGGGGGCCAGGCGGAGACCCAGTACTTC.